This entry features one T cell receptor beta chain sequence. A read error may produce the germline difference seen at one junction end. Sequencing was performed with immunoSEQ multiplex PCR; in TCRdb, only in-frame clones are kept and a portion is missing. The sample lists under 250,000 clones, over 70% occurring once. The data stem from a study of blood T cell repertoires in COVID-19. The CDR3 loop spans 15 amino acids. The germline V gene encodes CDR1 SGHNT and CDR2 YENEEA. The chain links TRBV11-3 to TRBJ2-1; a weak D match, TRBD2 (5 bases). The sequenced sample consisted of peripheral blood. The sequence came from a man aged 45-65 years with active or convalescent COVID-19. The CDR3 region has the DNA TGTGCCAGCAGCTTAGGAGGGCCCTCCCACAATGAGCAGTTCTTC. Translating it yields CASSLGGPSHNEQFF. Combining the CDR3 with reference TRBV11-3 and TRBJ2-1 gives the whole variable domain EAGVVQSPRYKIIEKKQPVAFWCNPISGHNTLYWYLQNLGQGPELLIRYENEEAVDDSQLPKDRFSAERLKGVDSTLKIQPAELGDSAVYLCASSLGGPSHNEQFFGPGTRLTVL.